What follows are 5 T cell receptor beta chains derived from one specimen sequenced in a study of cytomegalovirus exposure and HLA in healthy donors. 60 Vbeta and 13 Jbeta primers were used in PCR. Clones were read by immunoSEQ multiplex PCR, and TCRdb kept only the in-frame ones, dropping some. Here the sample spans 100,000 to 150,000 clones, 77% being singletons. The sequenced material came from PBMCs. These TCRs come from a man between 18 and 35 years old in good health and CMV-seropositive.

There are a few counts of this clone. The chain combines TRBV29-1 with TRBJ1-2; D perhaps matches TRBD1 (6 bases). Germline CDR1 SQVTM, CDR2 ANQGSEA. The CDR3 loop spans 15 amino acids. The germline V and J ends were trimmed by 1 base and 2 bases, with 14 bases remaining between them. The CDR3 reads CSVEGGRGANYGYTF. CDR3 DNA: TGCAGCGTTGAAGGAGGCAGGGGTGCCAACTATGGCTACACCTTC.

The J gene is TRBJ2-4, the V gene TRBV30; TRBD1 aligns across 10 bases. V trimming: 8 bases; J trimming: 7 bases; junction bases outside the gene matches: 5. The length of the CDR3 is 12 residues. The V gene's germline CDR1 is GTSNPN and CDR2 SVGIG (reference sequence). The CDR3 sequence is CAGDRGGNIQYF. CDR3 coding DNA: TGTGCCGGGGACAGGGGAGGGAACATTCAGTACTTC.

The sample holds one count of this clone. V and J are TRBV14 and TRBJ2-7, with 9 bases identical to TRBD2. V lost 1 base to trimming and J lost 1 base; unmatched junction nucleotides: 5. Germline CDR1 reads SGHDN; CDR2 reads FVKESK. The CDR3 consists of 16 residues. CDR3 protein: CASSQVSGRPSYEQYF. The CDR3 DNA reads as TGTGCCAGCAGCCAAGTAAGCGGGAGGCCTTCCTACGAGCAGTACTTC.

The chain uses TRBV5-1 and TRBJ2-7, with D possibly TRBD1 on 6 matching bases. Trimming removed 0 bases from V and 6 bases from J, with 16 bases in between. The V gene's germline CDR1 is SGHRS and CDR2 YFSETQ. The CDR3 runs to 15 residues. DNA for the CDR3: TGCGCCAGCAGCTTGGACAGGGTCGTGCTTCCCGAGCAGTACTTC. Translation: CASSLDRVVLPEQYF.

The V and J genes are TRBV6-1 and TRBJ1-1; tentatively, D is TRBD1 (6 bases). This CDR3 region has 12 residues. In germline, CDR1 is MNHNS, CDR2 SASEGT. V lost 11 bases to trimming and J lost 6 bases, with 16 bases between them. For the CDR3, the DNA is TGTGCCTTGGCACAGGGTGTCGCTGAAGCTTTCTTT. Amino acids: CALAQGVAEAFF.